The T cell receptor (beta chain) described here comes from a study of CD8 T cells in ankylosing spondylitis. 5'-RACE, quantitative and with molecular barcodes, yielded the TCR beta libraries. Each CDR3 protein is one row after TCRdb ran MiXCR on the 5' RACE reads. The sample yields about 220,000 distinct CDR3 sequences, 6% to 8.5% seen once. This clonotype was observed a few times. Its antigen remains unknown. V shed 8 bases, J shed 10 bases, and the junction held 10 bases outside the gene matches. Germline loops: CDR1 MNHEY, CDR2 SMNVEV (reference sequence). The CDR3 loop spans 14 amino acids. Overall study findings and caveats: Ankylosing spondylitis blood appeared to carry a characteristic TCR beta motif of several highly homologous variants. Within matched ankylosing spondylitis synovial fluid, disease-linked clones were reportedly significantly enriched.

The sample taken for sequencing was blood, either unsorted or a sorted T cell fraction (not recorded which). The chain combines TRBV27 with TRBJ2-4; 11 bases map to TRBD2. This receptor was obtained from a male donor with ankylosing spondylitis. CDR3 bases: TGTGCCAGCGGTGATAGCGGGGGGGCTTGGATTCAGTACTTC. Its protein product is CASGDSGGAWIQYF.